This T cell receptor (beta chain) was sequenced during a study of vaccination effects on CD4 cells after COVID-19 (dated by TCRdb to between 2021 and 2022). Context from the whole study: Two doses of either the BNT162b2 or the mRNA-1273 mRNA SARS-CoV-2 vaccine were administered to participants. Pre-vaccine samples from a couple of convalescent patients were drawn 16 days and one week before the first dose, 142 and 148 days after COVID-19 diagnosis. In both COVID-19 convalescent patients and infection-naive vaccine recipients, the study compared SARS-CoV-2 spike-specific CD4+ TCR repertoires from before mRNA vaccination with those from after it. The full study included some eleven COVID-19 convalescent patients and several SARS-CoV-2-naive healthy vaccine recipients. The Oncomine TCR Beta short-read assay on an Illumina iSeq 100 was used to sequence cultures from other donors in the study.

To note about this clone: Its antigen has not been determined. Base quality data are lacking; no much larger clone is found one base away.

In the ViraFEST assay, PBMC were stimulated with viral peptide pools, and TCR sequencing was then used to find antigen-specific CD4+ T cell clonotypes based on their expansion. After more than nine days of culture, CD4+ T cells were isolated with the EasySep CD4+ T cell isolation kit. Convalescent patients had PCR-confirmed SARS-CoV-2 infection between March and December 2020, before Alpha, Beta and Delta variants emerged in the United States. A few million PBMC per well were cultured with around 10 ug/ml peptides in IMDM containing 5% human AB serum, roughly 9.5 IU/ml IL-2 and gentamicin. Half of the culture medium was replaced with fresh IL-2-containing medium on days 3 and 7. Each peptide stimulation condition was cultured in triplicate wells unless otherwise noted. PBMC were separated from whole blood using Ficoll-Paque Plus gradient centrifugation and were then either cryopreserved at -140C or used fresh. The QIAamp micro DNA kit was used to extract genomic DNA from the cultured CD4+ T cells.

CDR1 and CDR2 (SGHRS, YFSETQ) derive from the germline V gene. For this chain, trimming is 2 bases at the V end and 4 bases at the J end, and the number of junction bases without a gene match is 7. CDR3 length: 15 amino acids, cysteine to phenylalanine. Only the CDR3 part of the read is kept: 45 bases, read in frame from the first base. The full study reports these points: Only a small number of convalescent patients were included, and no early post-infection timepoints were available, which limited the study. At late post-vaccination timepoints, both infection-induced and vaccine-induced clones showed marked clonal contraction, consistent with waning T cell responses. Among convalescent patients, the spike-reactive repertoire after vaccination was made up mainly of new vaccine-induced clones that were largely distinct from the clones induced by infection.

Library method: the immunoSEQ multiplex PCR assay. DNA from the cultured, isolated CD4+ T cells was subjected to TCR beta CDR3 sequencing. The authors' analysis ran thus. Non-productive TCR sequences were discarded, and reads were trimmed to the CDR3 region, with only CDR3s of 7 or more amino acids retained. The MANAFEST web app was used to identify antigen-specific clonotypes by comparing expansion in peptide wells with expansion in reference cultures. For clones to be considered positive, expansion at FDR<0.05 versus reference and all other wells, an odds ratio above 5, and a frequency above 0.1% in two replicate wells were required. Clonotypes significantly expanded in SARS-CoV-2 spike wells and in at least one common cold coronavirus spike condition were defined as cross-reactive. Using the stringdist R package, CDR3 similarity was measured by Levenshtein distance, and unrooted trees were constructed with ape in R 3.6.1. The source is immuneACCESS, and TCRdb retained only in-frame sequences with V and J called. Part of the clones is not carried over; for the studies checked, unresolved V genes explain less than half of this, and the remainder is unexplained. The V and J calls and the clone size are those of that table, but D and trimming were determined from the DNA. Across this sample there are 30,000 to 35,000 clones, with about two thirds seen only once. 28% of the sample is in the top ten clones.

This chain is built from TRBV5-1 and TRBJ2-5, with 8 bases aligning to TRBD1. The sample was CD4+ T cells from PBMCs cultured with a peptide pool, taken before COVID-19 vaccination. The TCR originated in a human donor who had a prior SARS-CoV-2 infection. The nucleotides are TGCGCCAGCAGCTTCTACACAGGGGGTGGAGAGACCCAGTACTTC. This codes for CASSFYTGGGETQYF.